These 20 T cell receptor beta chains were sequenced from one sample in a study of a mutant IDH1 vaccine in newly diagnosed glioma. Indicated time point: week 35, safety follow-up. With topical imiquimod, each dose of the vaccine consisted of 300 ug of mutant IDH1 20-mer peptide. Data came from immunoSEQ multiplex PCR; TCRdb stores just in-frame clones and leaves some out. Among fewer than 30,000 clones listed, less than 85% were seen once. Antigen specificity for these receptors is unknown. The input for sequencing was PBMCs, taken from a glioma patient whose treatment included an IDH1 peptide vaccine. The receptors were gathered from a man aged 25-45 years with glioma.

The V and J genes are TRBV13 and TRBJ1-1, with 7 positions matching TRBD1. The CDR3 length is 13 residues. J lost 4 bases, V lost 1 base, and 0 bases had no gene match. CDR1 PRHDT and CDR2 FYEKMQ come from the germline V gene (reference sequence). The DNA of the CDR3 is TGTGCCAGCAGCTTAGCAGGGGGCACTGAAGCTTTCTTT. Amino acid sequence: CASSLAGGTEAFF.

J is TRBJ1-1 and V is TRBV5-5, with D tentatively TRBD1 (5 bases). Germline assignment: CDR1 SGHKS and CDR2 YYEKEE (reference sequence). The CDR3 length is 13 residues. Trimming took off 0 bases at V and 4 bases at J, with 7 bases between the two ends. The CDR3 protein is CASSLGQSTEAFF. The DNA of the CDR3 is TGTGCCAGCAGCTTGGGACAGAGCACTGAAGCTTTCTTT.

V usage is TRBV10-3 and J usage is TRBJ2-7; the D is unclear. The CDR3 has 14 amino acids. CDR1 and CDR2 from the germline V gene are ENHRY and SYGVKD. Trimming pared 2 bases from V and 3 bases from J, leaving 11 bases between. In DNA, the CDR3 is TGTGCCATCAGTGAGCCCCAGCTTCGCTACGAGCAGTACTTC. Its translation: CAISEPQLRYEQYF.

The rearrangement joins TRBV9 to TRBJ2-7; tentative D call: TRBD2 (6 bases). In germline, CDR1 is SGDLS, CDR2 YYNGEE. Trimming shortened V by 0 bases and J by 4 bases, and 11 bases separated the two germline ends. This CDR3 is built from 14 residues. CDR3 sequence: CASSVGAGRYEQYF. CDR3 DNA: TGTGCCAGCAGCGTAGGGGCAGGGAGGTACGAGCAGTACTTC.

The CDR3 DNA sequence: TGTGCCAGCAGCATCAGACAAGGGTACGAGCAGTACTTC. Residues: CASSIRQGYEQYF. The genes are TRBV7-8 and TRBJ2-7; D not resolved. The CDR3 sequence is 13 residues long. Germline CDR1 reads SGHVS; CDR2 reads FQNEAQ. V dropped 5 bases and J dropped 4 bases, with 12 bases sitting between them.

The genes are TRBV5-5 and TRBJ2-1; 7 nucleotides align to TRBD2. Germline-derived CDR1 and CDR2 are SGHKS and YYEKEE (reference sequence). The junction had 7 bases not matched to a gene; V was cut back by 0 bases and J by 7 bases. CDR3 size: 15 residues. The CDR3 DNA follows: TGTGCCAGCAGCTTGGCGGGGGGAGCCCTTAATGAGCAGTTCTTC. Translating it yields CASSLAGGALNEQFF.

The chain employs TRBV5-4 and TRBJ2-1; D is possibly TRBD2 (7 bases). Per the germline V gene, CDR1 is SGHNT and CDR2 is YYREEE (reference sequence). V was clipped by 4 bases and J by 3 bases, with 17 bases between them. The length of the CDR3 is 16 residues. The CDR3 spells CASSPLGGGVYNEQFF. The DNA for the CDR3 is TGTGCCAGCAGCCCTTTGGGCGGGGGCGTCTACAATGAGCAGTTCTTC.

This clone was observed a single time. The chain links TRBV30 to TRBJ1-4; D not resolved. The CDR3 is 13 amino acids. Germline values: CDR1 GTSNPN, CDR2 SVGIG (reference sequence). The V end lost 2 bases, the J end lost 1 base, and 5 bases lay between the germline ends. CDR3 coding DNA: TGTGCCTGGAGTAGAGAAACTAATGAAAAACTGTTTTTT. Translated: CAWSRETNEKLFF.

This clone was seen a single time. The CDR3 nucleotides read TGTGCCAGCAGCGCGGGACAGGGGGCAACAGATACGCAGTATTTT. It codes for CASSAGQGATDTQYF. The chain employs TRBV7-7 and TRBJ2-3; TRBD1 matches at 12 bases. Unmatched junction bases numbered 3, after V lost 5 bases and J lost 3 bases. Germline assignment: CDR1 SSHAT and CDR2 FNYEAQ (reference sequence). CDR3 length equals 15 residues.

The rearrangement uses TRBV2 and TRBJ2-1; D tentatively reads TRBD1 or TRBD2 (5 bases each). Germline V gives CDR1 SNHLY, CDR2 FYNNEI. This CDR3 spans 15 amino acids. Trimming cost V 1 base and J 0 bases, with 7 bases left between them. CDR3 DNA sequence: TGTGCCAGCAGTGAAGAGGGGAGCTCCTACAATGAGCAGTTCTTC. Translated: CASSEEGSSYNEQFF.

The CDR3 region is CAWTPRGRSNQPQHF. Written as DNA, the CDR3 is TGTGCCTGGACCCCAAGGGGCAGGAGCAATCAGCCCCAGCATTTT. The chain carries TRBV30 and TRBJ1-5; D may be TRBD1 (5 bases). Germline CDR1 GTSNPN, CDR2 SVGIG (reference sequence). Trimming took 4 bases from V and 1 from J, leaving 14 bases between them. This CDR3 contains 15 residues.

This chain joins TRBV5-1 and TRBJ2-7; D is perhaps TRBD1 (6 bases). With 2 bases removed from V and 6 bases from J, the gap between germline ends came to 9 bases. Per germline, CDR1 SGHRS and CDR2 YFSETQ. CDR3 length equals 12 residues. CDR3 amino acids: CASSLQGAEQYF. CDR3 coding DNA: TGCGCCAGCAGCTTACAGGGCGCCGAGCAGTACTTC.

This clone was observed a single time. This chain connects TRBV5-1 to TRBJ2-3; the D gene is possibly TRBD1 (5 bases). The CDR3 has 15 residues. The germline gives CDR1 SGHRS, CDR2 YFSETQ. The ends were cut back, 0 bases at V and 2 bases at J, with 10 bases in the middle. CDR3 loop: CASSLVQGDTDTQYF. In nucleotides, the CDR3 is TGCGCCAGCAGCTTGGTCCAGGGCGACACAGATACGCAGTATTTT.

The chain couples TRBV4-3 to TRBJ2-5; 14 nucleotides match TRBD2. This CDR3 comprises 15 residues. The germline V gene has CDR1 LGHNA and CDR2 YSLEER. The junction had 1 base not matched to a gene; V was cut back by 3 bases and J by 4 bases. The CDR3 coding sequence is TGCGCCAGCAGCCAGACTAGCGGGGGGGCAGAGACCCAGTACTTC. This encodes CASSQTSGGAETQYF.

The genes are TRBV4-1 and TRBJ2-6, with TRBD2 identical over 7 bases. The CDR3 sequence is 15 residues long. The trim removed 3 bases at V and 4 bases at J, leaving 3 bases unmatched. CDR1 and CDR2 (germline): MGHRA, YSYEKL. The CDR3 protein is CASSQRENGANVLTF. CDR3 DNA sequence: TGCGCCAGCAGCCAGCGGGAGAACGGGGCCAACGTCCTGACTTTC.

The CDR3 DNA sequence: TGCAGCGGTACCCTGGCAGGTACCGGGGAGCTGTTTTTT. Amino acids: CSGTLAGTGELFF. The V gene is TRBV29-1, the J gene TRBJ2-2; D unclear. The germline V gene encodes CDR1 SQVTM and CDR2 ANQGSEA. Trimming took 7 bases from V and 5 from J, leaving 14 bases between them. CDR3 size: 13 residues.

The gene calls are TRBV4-2 and TRBJ2-1; 8 bases map to TRBD1. Germline values: CDR1 LGHNA, CDR2 YNFKEQ. Germline trimming cut 2 bases from V and 8 bases from J; bases unmatched to any gene: 5. This CDR3 has 14 amino acids. This CDR3 is CASSQLGQGDEQFF. CDR3 in DNA: TGTGCCAGCAGCCAACTCGGACAGGGTGATGAGCAGTTCTTC.

The chain links TRBV10-1 to TRBJ2-3; TRBD2 aligns across 10 bases. CDR3 length: 17 residues. V lost 6 bases, J lost 5 bases, and 14 bases stayed unmatched. CDR1 is WNHNN and CDR2 is SYGVQD in the germline V gene (reference sequence). The CDR3 spells CASSERASGSLEDTQYF. The CDR3 DNA follows: TGCGCCAGCAGCGAGAGGGCTAGCGGGAGTTTGGAAGATACGCAGTATTTT.

The chain uses TRBV18 and TRBJ2-2; possible D gene TRBD2, 6 bases. The CDR3 runs to 14 residues. Trimming removed 6 bases from V and 5 bases from J, with 13 bases in between. Germline V gene data show CDR1 as KGHSH and CDR2 as LQKENI. CDR3 DNA sequence: TGTGCCAGCTCCAGGGAGGTCGGGACCGGGGAGCTGTTTTTT. It is translated as CASSREVGTGELFF.

V usage is TRBV6-1 and J usage is TRBJ1-2; D call uncertain. Per the germline V gene, CDR1 is MNHNS and CDR2 is SASEGT. CDR3 length equals 12 residues. Trimming pared 4 bases from V and 7 bases from J, leaving 10 bases between. The CDR3 DNA reads TGTGCCAGCAGTGTTGGGAATTCTGGCTACACCTTC. It yields the protein CASSVGNSGYTF.